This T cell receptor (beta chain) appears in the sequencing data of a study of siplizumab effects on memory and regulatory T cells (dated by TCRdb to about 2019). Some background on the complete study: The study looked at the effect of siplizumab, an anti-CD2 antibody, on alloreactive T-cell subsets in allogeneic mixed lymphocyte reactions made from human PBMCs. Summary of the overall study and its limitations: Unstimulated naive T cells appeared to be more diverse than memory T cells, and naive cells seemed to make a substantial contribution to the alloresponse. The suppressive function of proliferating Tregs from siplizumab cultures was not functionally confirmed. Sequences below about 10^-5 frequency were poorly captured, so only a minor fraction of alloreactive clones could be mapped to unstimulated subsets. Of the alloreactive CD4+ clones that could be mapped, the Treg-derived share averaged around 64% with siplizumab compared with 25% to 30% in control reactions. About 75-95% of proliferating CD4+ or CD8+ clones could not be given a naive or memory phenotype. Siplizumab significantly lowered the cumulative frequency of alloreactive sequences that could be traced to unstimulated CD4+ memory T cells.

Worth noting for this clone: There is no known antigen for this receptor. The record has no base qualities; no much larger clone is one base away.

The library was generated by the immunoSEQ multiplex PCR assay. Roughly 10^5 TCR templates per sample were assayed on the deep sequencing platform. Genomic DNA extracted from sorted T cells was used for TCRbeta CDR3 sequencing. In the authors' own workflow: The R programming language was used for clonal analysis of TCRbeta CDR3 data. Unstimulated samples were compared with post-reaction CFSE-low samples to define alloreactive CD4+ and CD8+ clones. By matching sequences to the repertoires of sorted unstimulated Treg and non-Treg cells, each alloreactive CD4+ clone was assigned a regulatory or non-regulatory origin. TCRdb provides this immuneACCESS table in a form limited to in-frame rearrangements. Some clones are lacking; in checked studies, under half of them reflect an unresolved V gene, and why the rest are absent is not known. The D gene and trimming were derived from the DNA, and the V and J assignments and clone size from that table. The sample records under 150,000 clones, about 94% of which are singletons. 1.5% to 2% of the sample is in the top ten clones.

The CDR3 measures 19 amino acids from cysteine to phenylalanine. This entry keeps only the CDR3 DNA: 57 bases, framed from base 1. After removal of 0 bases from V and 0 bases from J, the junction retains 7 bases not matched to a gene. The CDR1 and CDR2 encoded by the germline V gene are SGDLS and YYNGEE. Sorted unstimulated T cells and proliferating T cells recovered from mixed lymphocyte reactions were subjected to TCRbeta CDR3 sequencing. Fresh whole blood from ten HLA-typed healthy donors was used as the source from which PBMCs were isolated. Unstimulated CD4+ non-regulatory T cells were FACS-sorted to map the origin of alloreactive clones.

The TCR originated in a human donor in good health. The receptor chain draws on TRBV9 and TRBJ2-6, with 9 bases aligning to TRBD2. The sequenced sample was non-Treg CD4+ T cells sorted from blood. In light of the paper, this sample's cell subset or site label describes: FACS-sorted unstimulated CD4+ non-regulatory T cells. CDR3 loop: CASSVAASGTSSGANVLTF. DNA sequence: TGTGCCAGCAGCGTAGCTGCTAGCGGGACATCCTCTGGGGCCAACGTCCTGACTTTC.